Listed below are T cell receptor beta chains from one sample, sequenced in a study of vaccination and CD4 T cells after COVID-19. MiXCR, run by TCRdb on the PCR reads, gives a single entry per CDR3 protein. The table has 18,000 or so distinct CDR3 sequences, 53% seen once. No antigen has been assigned to these receptors. Here the sequenced sample was CD4+ T cells from blood, cultured in vitro, taken before SARS-CoV-2 vaccination. Receptor source: a human donor who had recovered from COVID-19. The CDR3 runs from the conserved cysteine through the conserved F or W. The order of the fields is clone size, D gene, V gene, J gene, CDR3 protein, CDR3 DNA. D genes are given only for firm matches. Clone size is stated in some rows and not others, as once, few, many or a class when expanded.

NA	NA	TRBV7-2	TRBJ2-6	CASSPGISGANVLTF	TGTGCCAGCAGCCCGGGAATCTCTGGGGCCAACGTCCTGACTTTC
NA	NA	TRBV7-9	TRBJ2-2	CASSPEWTGELFF	TGTGCCAGCAGCCCGGAGTGGACCGGGGAGCTGTTTTTT
NA	NA	TRBV12-3/TRBV12-4	TRBJ2-7	CASSLSLGGGGDEQYF	TGTGCCAGCAGTTTATCGCTTGGTGGAGGGGGCGACGAGCAGTACTTC
few	TRBD2	TRBV20-1	TRBJ2-3	CSPGGDTQYF	TGCAGTCCGGGGGGAGATACGCAGTATTTT
NA	NA	TRBV20-1	TRBJ2-1	CSAVGTDPGRPQTSEQFF	TGCAGTGCTGTCGGGACAGATCCCGGGAGGCCCCAGACCAGTGAGCAGTTCTTC
NA	NA	TRBV20-1	TRBJ2-5	CSAGGSGAQETQYF	TGCAGTGCTGGGGGTAGCGGAGCGCAAGAGACCCAGTACTTC
NA	TRBD1	TRBV19	TRBJ1-6	CASSGGTEENSPLHF	TGTGCCAGTAGTGGAGGGACAGAGGAAAATTCACCCCTCCACTTT
NA	NA	TRBV20-1	TRBJ1-5	CSASPRGIRNQPQHF	TGCAGTGCTAGCCCTCGGGGAATTCGCAATCAGCCCCAGCATTTT
NA	NA	TRBV20-1	TRBJ2-4	CSAGARSKNIQYF	TGCAGTGCTGGGGCGAGATCCAAAAACATCCAGTACTTC
NA	NA	TRBV20-1	TRBJ2-3	CSADPDTDTQYF	TGCAGTGCCGACCCGGACACAGATACGCAGTATTTT
NA	NA	TRBV2	TRBJ2-7	CASSEPAYEQYF	TGTGCCAGCAGTGAACCGGCCTACGAGCAGTACTTC
medium-sized	TRBD1	TRBV27	TRBJ1-6	CASSSRQGPASPLHF	TGTGCCAGCAGTTCGAGACAGGGGCCAGCTTCACCCCTCCACTTT
few	NA	TRBV7-2	TRBJ2-7	CASSLGREASYEQYF	TGTGCCAGCAGCTTAGGCAGGGAGGCTTCCTACGAGCAGTACTTC
NA	NA	TRBV6-1	TRBJ2-1	CAIRPPYNEQFF	TGTGCCATCCGCCCGCCCTACAATGAGCAGTTCTTC
few	NA	TRBV6-1	TRBJ2-5	CASSEQGRQETQYF	TGTGCCAGCAGTGAACAGGGACGCCAAGAGACCCAGTACTTC
NA	NA	TRBV20-1	TRBJ1-5	CSAAPGRQPQHF	TGCAGTGCTGCCCCGGGGAGGCAGCCCCAGCATTTT
few	NA	TRBV20-1	TRBJ2-5	CSASPSQETQYF	TGCAGTGCTAGCCCCAGCCAAGAGACCCAGTACTTC
NA	NA	TRBV20-1	TRBJ1-6	CSAPDGQQNSPLHF	TGCAGTGCCCCCGACGGACAGCAGAATTCACCCCTCCACTTT
NA	TRBD1	TRBV7-9	TRBJ1-4	CASSPPPKGQGEKLFF	TGTGCCAGCAGCCCTCCCCCCAAGGGACAGGGCGAAAAACTGTTTTTT